Presented here are 28 T cell receptor beta chains from one specimen sequenced in a study of T cells in Graves' hyperthyroidism and ophthalmopathy. From RNA transcripts, TCR beta CDR3 regions were amplified. Researchers ran a first-round RT-PCR on the TCR CDR3 using the HTBI primer set. TCRdb independently ran MiXCR on the multiplex PCR reads; one entry per CDR3 protein. Of over 500,000 distinct CDR3 sequences in the sample, about 16% were seen once. The source material was blood. All receptors derive from a woman aged 25 to 39 with Graves' ophthalmopathy.

This clonotype came up a few times. V gene TRBV7-3 combines with J gene TRBJ2-1; 12 positions agree with TRBD2. The V gene end was trimmed by 5 bases and the J gene end by 7 bases; junction bases not matched to a gene: 9. CDR3 size: 16 residues. Germline CDR1 SGHTA, CDR2 FQGTGA. The CDR3 reads CASSLGLAGSRNEQFF. The CDR3 DNA reads TGTGCCAGCAGCCTCGGACTAGCGGGGTCTAGGAATGAGCAGTTCTTC.

This clonotype appeared many times. The chain joins TRBV27 to TRBJ1-5; weak D call: TRBD1 (5 bases). The V end lost 0 bases, the J end lost 6 bases, and 12 bases lay between the germline ends. The germline V gene encodes CDR1 MNHEY and CDR2 SMNVEV (reference sequence). This CDR3 contains 15 residues. CDR3 sequence: CASSLSGGISQPQHF. The CDR3 coding sequence is TGTGCCAGCAGTTTATCGGGGGGAATCAGTCAGCCCCAGCATTTT.

The sample holds many counts of this clonotype. The V gene is TRBV6-2 or TRBV6-3, the J gene TRBJ2-5; 7 positions match TRBD2. Germline CDR1 reads MNHEY; CDR2 reads SVGEGT. The CDR3 runs to 15 residues. Trimming at V came to 2 bases and at J to 5 bases, leaving 8 bases not matched to a gene. This CDR3 is CASSYMMEGGETQYF. CDR3 nucleotide sequence: TGTGCCAGCAGTTACATGATGGAGGGAGGGGAGACCCAGTACTTC.

V usage is TRBV20-1 and J usage is TRBJ2-5; TRBD2 agrees at 8 bases. The CDR3 is made up of 10 amino acids. Germline CDR1 and CDR2: DFQATT and SNEGSKA (reference sequence). CDR3 DNA: TGCAGCGGGGGGGGGGAGACCCAGTACTTC. As protein: CSGGGETQYF.

This clonotype was seen more than once but under ten times. V and J are TRBV2 and TRBJ1-6, with 9 bases matching TRBD1. V trimming: 0 bases; J trimming: 10 bases; junction bases outside the gene matches: 7. This CDR3 spans 16 amino acids. Germline assignment: CDR1 SNHLY and CDR2 FYNNEI. This chain's CDR3 is CASSEAQGQGRSPLHF. CDR3 DNA sequence: TGTGCCAGCAGTGAAGCGCAGGGACAGGGTAGATCACCCCTCCACTTT.

This clonotype was observed many times. J is TRBJ2-5 and V is TRBV30; either TRBD1 or TRBD2 may supply D (5 bases each). V was trimmed by 3 bases and J by 1 base, leaving 18 bases between them. Germline CDR1 reads GTSNPN; CDR2 reads SVGIG (reference sequence). CDR3 length: 16 amino acids. In nucleotides, the CDR3 is TGTGCCTGGAGAGGACACCACGGGACCGCCCAAGAGACCCAGTACTTC. Translating it yields CAWRGHHGTAQETQYF. The full variable domain, with the rest looked up from reference TRBV30 and TRBJ2-5, is SQTIHQWPATLVQPVGSPLSLECTVEGTSNPNLYWYRQAAGRGLQLLFYSVGIGQISSEVPQNLSASRPQDRQFILSSKKLLLSDSGFYLCAWRGHHGTAQETQYFGPGTRLLVL.

This clonotype was counted only a few times. The gene calls are TRBV7-9 and TRBJ2-7; D not certain. The CDR3 loop spans 12 amino acids. V was cut by 5 bases and J by 9 bases, with 14 bases left in between. Germline CDR1 SEHNR, CDR2 FQNEAQ (reference sequence). The CDR3 protein is CASSESLTWQYF. CDR3 DNA: TGTGCCAGCAGCGAATCCCTCACCTGGCAGTACTTC.

The table lists this clonotype with many counts. This chain links TRBV30 with TRBJ1-3; D is perhaps TRBD1 (6 bases). The CDR3 consists of 14 residues. Trimming removed 0 bases at V and 8 bases at J, with 14 bases between. Germline V gives CDR1 GTSNPN, CDR2 SVGIG (reference sequence). The CDR3 region is CAWSVPGARHTIYF. The DNA for the CDR3 is TGTGCCTGGAGTGTACCAGGGGCGAGGCACACCATATATTTT.

This clonotype was detected many times. The V and J genes are TRBV7-2 and TRBJ2-7; 11 nucleotides line up with TRBD2. V dropped 1 base and J dropped 2; count of bases not matched to a gene: 16. This CDR3 region has 20 residues. CDR1 and CDR2 from the germline V gene are SGHTA and FQGNSA. CDR3 DNA sequence: TGTGCCAGCAGCTTAGTTTTGCCTAGCGGGAGGCCATCAGGTCCCTACGAGCAGTACTTC. This codes for CASSLVLPSGRPSGPYEQYF.

This clonotype was seen a handful of times. The chain employs TRBV4-2 and TRBJ1-6; no firm D call. Germline loops: CDR1 LGHNA, CDR2 YNFKEQ. V lost 0 bases to trimming and J lost 7 bases, with 10 bases between them. The CDR3 has 15 residues. This CDR3 is CASSQEGRSNSPLHF. CDR3 bases: TGTGCCAGCAGCCAAGAGGGCAGGAGCAATTCACCCCTCCACTTT.

The chain employs TRBV20-1 and TRBJ1-1, with 8 nucleotides matching TRBD1. This CDR3 contains 14 residues. Germline CDR1 and CDR2: DFQATT and SNEGSKA (reference sequence). J gave up 5 bases and V 5 bases, and 10 bases lay outside the gene matches. CDR3 region: CSALRGQGGTEAFF. DNA of the CDR3: TGCAGTGCTCTCCGCGGACAGGGTGGTACTGAAGCTTTCTTT.

The CDR3 reads CASSSLAGSREQFF. The CDR3 DNA sequence: TGTGCCAGCAGTTCCCTAGCAGGGTCGCGGGAGCAGTTCTTC. The chain carries TRBV6-2 or TRBV6-3 and TRBJ2-1; D is possibly TRBD1 or TRBD2 (5 bases each). Germline loops: CDR1 MNHEY, CDR2 SVGEGT. Trimming removed 4 bases from V and 10 bases from J, with 17 bases in between. The CDR3 loop spans 14 amino acids.

The chain couples TRBV5-6 to TRBJ2-5; D unclear. V dropped 4 bases and J dropped 3 bases, with 13 bases sitting between them. The germline V gene encodes CDR1 SGHDT and CDR2 YYEEEE. The CDR3 has 14 residues. In DNA, the CDR3 is TGTGCCAGCAGCCCGGAACTTGGGGAAGAGACCCAGTACTTC. This codes for CASSPELGEETQYF. Full variable domain (missing parts from reference TRBV5-6 and TRBJ2-5): DAGVTQSPTHLIKTRGQQVTLRCSPKSGHDTVSWYQQALGQGPQFIFQYYEEEERQRGNFPDRFSGHQFPNYSSELNVNALLLGDSALYLCASSPELGEETQYFGPGTRLLVL.

This clonotype was seen a few times. The rearrangement joins TRBV5-5 to TRBJ2-4; D gene uncertain. Germline V gives CDR1 SGHKS, CDR2 YYEKEE (reference sequence). Between the trimmed V and J ends, which lost 0 bases and 1 base, there was a span of 11 bases. The CDR3 runs to 16 residues. CDR3 sequence (DNA): TGTGCCAGCAGCTTGGTGGGGATGGGGGCCAAAAACATTCAGTACTTC. Translation gives CASSLVGMGAKNIQYF. The full variable domain, completed using reference TRBV5-5 and TRBJ2-4, is DAGVTQSPTHLIKTRGQQVTLRCSPISGHKSVSWYQQVLGQGPQFIFQYYEKEERGRGNFPDRFSARQFPNYSSELNVNALLLGDSALYLCASSLVGMGAKNIQYFGAGTRLSVL.

The chain carries TRBV14 and TRBJ2-1; TRBD2 might be the D (5 bases). Germline V gene data show CDR1 as SGHDN and CDR2 as FVKESK. There are 14 residues in the CDR3. V was clipped by 0 bases and J by 7 bases, with 10 bases between them. CDR3 in amino acids: CASSQELVANEQFF. In DNA form, the CDR3 reads TGTGCCAGCAGCCAAGAACTAGTGGCGAATGAGCAGTTCTTC.

This clonotype was recorded many times. This chain joins TRBV2 and TRBJ2-2, with 7 bases fitting TRBD1. V trimming: 1 base; J trimming: 5 bases; junction bases outside the gene matches: 4. CDR3 length: 15 amino acids. The germline CDR1 and CDR2 sequences are SNHLY and FYNNEI. CDR3 region: CASSEGDSATGELFF. CDR3 bases: TGTGCCAGCAGTGAAGGGGACAGTGCAACCGGGGAGCTGTTTTTT.

The rearrangement links TRBV18 to TRBJ2-7; maybe TRBD1 (6 bases). Germline CDR1 KGHSH, CDR2 LQKENI. With 0 bases removed from V and 7 bases from J, the gap between germline ends came to 10 bases. The CDR3 sequence is 13 residues long. In DNA form, the CDR3 reads TGTGCCAGCTCACCACCGGGGGCGTGGGAGCAGTACTTC. Encoded protein: CASSPPGAWEQYF.

The table lists this clonotype with a few counts. The chain recombines TRBV19 with TRBJ1-2, with D possibly matching TRBD1 (6 bases). CDR1 and CDR2 (germline): LNHDA, SQIVND (reference sequence). The CDR3 is made up of 13 amino acids. V shed 11 bases and J shed 6 bases, with 19 bases lying between them. The CDR3 loop is CAARDIEGDGYTF. CDR3 DNA: TGTGCCGCCCGGGACATCGAAGGGGATGGCTACACCTTC.

This clonotype appeared a few times. The chain combines TRBV7-8 with TRBJ2-7; 11 bases are shared with TRBD2. Germline values: CDR1 SGHVS, CDR2 FQNEAQ. V trimming: 4 bases; J trimming: 7 bases; junction bases outside the gene matches: 12. The CDR3 is 16 amino acids. CDR3 amino acids: CASSSVGVAGGSEQYF. CDR3 in DNA: TGTGCCAGCAGCTCGGTCGGGGTAGCGGGAGGGTCGGAGCAGTACTTC.

This clonotype was counted a few times. The V and J genes are TRBV20-1 and TRBJ2-1, with 9 bases fitting TRBD2. Trimming took 3 bases from V and 9 from J; bases not matched to a gene: 6. This CDR3 has 13 amino acids. From germline, CDR1 is DFQATT and CDR2 SNEGSKA (reference sequence). CDR3 protein: CSASPAGGGEQFF. DNA of the CDR3: TGCAGTGCTAGCCCAGCGGGAGGCGGTGAGCAGTTCTTC.

The chain combines TRBV27 with TRBJ2-1; no reliable D call. V lost 1 base, J lost 10 bases, and 11 bases lay in between. CDR1 is MNHEY, CDR2 SMNVEV, per germline (reference sequence). This CDR3 is 13 amino acids long. This chain's CDR3 is CASSLFGGLEQFF. DNA of the CDR3: TGTGCCAGCAGTTTATTCGGTGGGCTAGAGCAGTTCTTC.

There are many counts of this clonotype. This chain uses TRBV20-1 with TRBJ2-2; TRBD2 aligns across 9 bases. V dropped 1 base and J dropped 0; count of bases not matched to a gene: 6. This CDR3 has 17 amino acids. Germline V gene sequence: CDR1 DFQATT, CDR2 SNEGSKA (reference sequence). DNA for the CDR3: TGCAGTGCTAGAGGGGGGCTAGCGGGATCGAACACCGGGGAGCTGTTTTTT. It codes for CSARGGLAGSNTGELFF.

As to this clonotype: A single base separates this from a much larger clone, so it may be a read error. V and J are TRBV30 and TRBJ1-2, with D possibly being TRBD1 (6 bases). The CDR3 runs 12 residues. Germline loops: CDR1 GTSNPN, CDR2 SVGIG (reference sequence). The CDR3 reads CAWETGTDGCTF. DNA for the CDR3: TGTGCCTGGGAAACAGGGACGGATGGCTGCACCTTC. Filled out from reference TRBV30 and TRBJ1-2, the complete variable domain reads SQTIHQWPATLVQPVGSPLSLECTVEGTSNPNLYWYRQAAGRGLQLLFYSVGIGQISSEVPQNLSASRPQDRQFILSSKKLLLSDSGFYLCAWETGTDGCTFGSGTRLTVV.

This clonotype has a handful of counts. The chain joins TRBV6-5 to TRBJ2-2; D may be TRBD2 (5 bases). Deletions cut 4 bases from V and 8 bases from J, with 11 bases between. CDR1 MNHEY and CDR2 SVGAGI come from the germline V gene. This CDR3 is 13 amino acids long. Here the CDR3 reads CASSWSGSGELFF. CDR3 DNA sequence: TGTGCCAGCAGTTGGAGCGGATCTGGGGAGCTGTTTTTT.

This clonotype has at least ten counts. This chain connects TRBV28 to TRBJ2-1; 12 bases map to TRBD2. This CDR3 is built from 15 residues. Looked up from germline, CDR1 is MDHEN and CDR2 is SYDVKM. With 6 bases clipped from V and 9 bases from J, the junction kept 9 bases outside the gene matches. CDR3 DNA: TGTGCCAGCAGCCCTAGCGGGAGGGCCTTGGGTGAGCAGTTCTTC. Encoded protein: CASSPSGRALGEQFF. The entire variable domain, with the rest obtained from reference TRBV28 and TRBJ2-1, is as follows: DVKVTQSSRYLVKRTGEKVFLECVQDMDHENMFWYRQDPGLGLRLIYFSYDVKMKEKGDIPEGYSVSREKKERFSLILESASTNQTSMYLCASSPSGRALGEQFFGPGTRLTVL.

This clonotype showed up many times. The chain uses TRBV6-2 or TRBV6-3 and TRBJ2-1; D unresolved. V was pared by 2 bases and J by 9 bases, with 5 bases between. From germline, CDR1 is MNHEY and CDR2 SVGEGT. The CDR3 consists of 11 residues. The CDR3 bases are TGTGCCAGCAGTTACCTGGTTGAGCAGTTCTTC. This gives the protein CASSYLVEQFF.

As concerns this clonotype: This may be a read error: a much more frequent sequence differs by one nucleotide. The chain employs TRBV6-2 or TRBV6-3 and TRBJ2-1; D may match TRBD1 or TRBD2 (6 bases each). Looked up from germline, CDR1 is MNHEY and CDR2 is SVGEGT. This CDR3 has 15 residues. CDR3 loop: CVSSYSEGGYNEQFF. DNA for the CDR3: TGTGTCAGCAGTTACTCGGAGGGGGGATACAATGAGCAGTTCTTC.

Only one count was recorded for this clonotype. The chain uses TRBV5-1 and TRBJ1-1, with 9 positions matching TRBD1. The germline CDR1 and CDR2 sequences are SGHRS and YFSETQ. The V segment lost 4 bases and the J segment 1 base; nucleotides outside the gene matches: 11. The CDR3 consists of 17 residues. CDR3 amino acids: CASSAQPGTGPNTEAFF. DNA for the CDR3: TGCGCCAGCAGCGCTCAACCCGGGACAGGGCCGAACACTGAAGCTTTCTTT.